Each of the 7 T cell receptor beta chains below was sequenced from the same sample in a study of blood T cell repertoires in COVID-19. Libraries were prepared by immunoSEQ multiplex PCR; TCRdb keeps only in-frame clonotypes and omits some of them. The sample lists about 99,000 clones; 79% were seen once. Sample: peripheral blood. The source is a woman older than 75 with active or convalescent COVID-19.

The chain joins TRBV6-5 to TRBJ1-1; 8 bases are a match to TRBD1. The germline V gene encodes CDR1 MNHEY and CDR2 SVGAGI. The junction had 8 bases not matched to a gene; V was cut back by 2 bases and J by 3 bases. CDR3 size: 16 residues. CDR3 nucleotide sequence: TGTGCCAGCAGTTACGGGAACAGGGGGTTGGACACTGAAGCTTTCTTT. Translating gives CASSYGNRGLDTEAFF.

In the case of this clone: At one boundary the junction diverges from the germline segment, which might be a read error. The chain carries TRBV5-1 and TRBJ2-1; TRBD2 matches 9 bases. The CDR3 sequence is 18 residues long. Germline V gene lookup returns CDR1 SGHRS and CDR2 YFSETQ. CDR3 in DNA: TGTGCCAGCAGCCGAACCCCTCTAGCGGGAAGCTCCTACAATGAGCAGTTCTTC. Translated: CASSRTPLAGSSYNEQFF.

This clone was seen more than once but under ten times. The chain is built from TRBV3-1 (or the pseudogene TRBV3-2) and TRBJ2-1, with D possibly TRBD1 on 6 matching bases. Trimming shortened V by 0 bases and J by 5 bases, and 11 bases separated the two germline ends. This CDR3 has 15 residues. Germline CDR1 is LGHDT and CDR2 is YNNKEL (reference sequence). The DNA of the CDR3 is TGTGCCAGCAGCCAAGACCCTACAGGGAACAATGAGCAGTTCTTC. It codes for CASSQDPTGNNEQFF.

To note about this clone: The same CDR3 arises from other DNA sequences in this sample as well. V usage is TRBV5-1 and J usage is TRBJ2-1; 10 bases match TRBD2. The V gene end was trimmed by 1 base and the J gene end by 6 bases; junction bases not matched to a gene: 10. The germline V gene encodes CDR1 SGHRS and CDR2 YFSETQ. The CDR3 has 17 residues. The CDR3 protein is CASSLQVRTSGLNEQFF. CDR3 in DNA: TGCGCCAGCAGCTTGCAGGTTCGGACTAGCGGTCTCAATGAGCAGTTCTTC.

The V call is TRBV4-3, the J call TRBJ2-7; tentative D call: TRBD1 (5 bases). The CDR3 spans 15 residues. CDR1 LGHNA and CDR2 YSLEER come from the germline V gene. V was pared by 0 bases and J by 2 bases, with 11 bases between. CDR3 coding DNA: TGCGCCAGCAGCCAAGATGAACAGGCAGCCTACGAGCAGTACTTC. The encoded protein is CASSQDEQAAYEQYF.

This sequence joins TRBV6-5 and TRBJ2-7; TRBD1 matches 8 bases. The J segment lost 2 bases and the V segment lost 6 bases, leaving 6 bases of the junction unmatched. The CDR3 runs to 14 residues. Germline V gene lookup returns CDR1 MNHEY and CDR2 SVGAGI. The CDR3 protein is CASRQGALAYEQYF. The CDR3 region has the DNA TGTGCCAGCAGGCAGGGGGCATTAGCCTACGAGCAGTACTTC.

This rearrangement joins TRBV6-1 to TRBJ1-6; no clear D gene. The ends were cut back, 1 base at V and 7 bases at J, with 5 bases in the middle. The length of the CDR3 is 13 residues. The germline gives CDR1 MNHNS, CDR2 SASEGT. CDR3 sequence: CASSEDENSPLHF. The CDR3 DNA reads TGTGCCAGCAGTGAAGATGAGAATTCACCCCTCCACTTT.